This is a list of T cell receptor beta chains from one sample in a study of T cells in localized non-small cell lung cancer. Only in-frame clones appear in the TCRdb table, and some are missing; sequencing was by immunoSEQ multiplex PCR. The sample includes under 65,000 clones, approximately 90% seen only once; the top ten take 22%. Sequencing was performed on peripheral blood, taken before any cancer treatment. These receptor sequences come from a man aged 40 to 75 with stage I squamous cell lung carcinoma. Both conserved end residues are part of each CDR3. D genes are given only for firm matches. Clone sizes are given selectively: once, few, many, or a class where the clone is expanded.

>TRBJ1-5|-|TRBV21-1|-
TGTGCCAGTACACTAGGAGCGTCTAGTGATAGCAATCAGCCCCAGCATTTT
CASTLGASSDSNQPQHF
>TRBJ2-7|TRBD2|TRBV10-3|few
TGTGCCATCAGTGAGTCGTTTCTTGGGACGGGACTAGCGGAGTTCTTC
CAISESFLGTGLAEFF
>TRBJ2-2|TRBD1|TRBV4-3|-
TGCGCCAGCAGCCAGGTTCCCGGGACAGGAACCGGGGAGCTGTTTTTT
CASSQVPGTGTGELFF
>TRBJ2-1|-|TRBV2|-
TGTGCCAGCAGTGAAGCCAGGCAGGCTACTTATGAGCAGTTCTTC
CASSEARQATYEQFF
>TRBJ2-6|-|TRBV5-4|-
TGTGCCAGCAGCGCAGGGGGGCCTGGGGCCAACGTCCTGACTTTC
CASSAGGPGANVLTF
>TRBJ2-1|-|TRBV5-8|-
TGTGCCAGCAGCTTGGGAGGGGCCCTCAATCACTTCAATGAGCAGTTCTTC
CASSLGGALNHFNEQFF
>TRBJ2-5|-|TRBV15|-
TGTGCCACCAGCAGAGACCCAGGGACTGAAGAGACCCAGTACTTC
CATSRDPGTEETQYF
>TRBJ1-5|TRBD1|TRBV20-1|-
TGCAGCACAGGGGTAGGGCCCCAGCATTTT
CSTGVGPQHF
>TRBJ2-3|-|TRBV18|-
TGTGCCAGCTCACCACCGAGCGGAACCGATACGCAGTATTTT
CASSPPSGTDTQYF
>TRBJ2-7|-|TRBV18|-
TGTGCCAGCTCACCACCGAGCTACGAGCAGTACTTC
CASSPPSYEQYF
>TRBJ2-5|-|TRBV10-1|-
TGCGCCAGCAGTGAGGGTCCTCAAGAGACCCAGTACTTC
CASSEGPQETQYF
>TRBJ2-5|-|TRBV28|once
TGTGCCAGCAGTTTATGGGGAGAGACCCAGTACTTC
CASSLWGETQYF
>TRBJ2-1|-|TRBV25-1|-
TGTGCCAGCAGTTTCCCTGGTAGGTCCTACAATGAGCAGTTCTTC
CASSFPGRSYNEQFF
>TRBJ2-5|-|TRBV4-2|-
TGTGCCAGCAGCCAAGATTTGCGGCAAGAGACCCAGTACTTC
CASSQDLRQETQYF
>TRBJ2-7|TRBD2|TRBV5-4|-
TGTGCCAGCAGTTCCTTAGCGGGAGGGGATGAGCAGTACTTC
CASSSLAGGDEQYF
>TRBJ1-4|-|TRBV28|-
TGTGCCAGCAGGCCACAGGTGGCTAATGAAAAACTGTTTTTT
CASRPQVANEKLFF
>TRBJ1-3|-|TRBV4-1|-
TGCGCCAGCAGCCCAGGGAGACCGGTCCGTGGAAACACCATATATTTT
CASSPGRPVRGNTIYF
>TRBJ1-3|TRBD1|TRBV12-5|-
TGTGCTAGTGGTTTGCCCTTCCCGGGACAGGGTTCGGCAGGAAACACCATATATTTT
CASGLPFPGQGSAGNTIYF
>TRBJ1-1|-|TRBV5-8|-
TGTGCCAGTACCGAAAAAGGAGGGTGGTGGGTAGAAGCTTTCTTT
CASTEKGGWWVEAFF
>TRBJ2-1|TRBD1|TRBV7-9|-
TGTGCCAGCAGCATCCGGGACAGCTCCTACAATGAGCAGTTCTTC
CASSIRDSSYNEQFF
>TRBJ1-1|TRBD1|TRBV5-1|-
TGCGCCAGCAGCCCTCATCGACAGGGAGGTACTGAAGCTTTCTTT
CASSPHRQGGTEAFF
>TRBJ2-7|-|TRBV10-2|-
TGCGCCAGCAGTCCGGGAAATCTCTACGAGCAGTACTTC
CASSPGNLYEQYF
>TRBJ2-7|-|TRBV2|few
TGTGCCAGCAGTGAATTTGGCTACGAGCAGTACTTC
CASSEFGYEQYF
>TRBJ2-1|TRBD2|TRBV5-4|-
TGTGCCAGCAGCTCGACTAGCGGGAGCAATGAGCAGTTCTTC
CASSSTSGSNEQFF
>TRBJ2-5|-|TRBV9|-
TGTGCCAGCAGCGTAGACAGGCAAGAGACCCAGTACTTC
CASSVDRQETQYF
>TRBJ1-1|-|TRBV11-2|-
TGTGCCAGCAGCTTAGACCGGGCTCTTGAAGCTTTCTTT
CASSLDRALEAFF
>TRBJ1-5|-|TRBV7-9|-
TGTGCCAGCAGCTTAGTCGATCAGCCCCAGCATTTT
CASSLVDQPQHF
>TRBJ1-5|-|TRBV27|-
TGTGCCAGCAGCCCCCGGGGGCTACCGAATCAGCCCCAGCATTTT
CASSPRGLPNQPQHF
>TRBJ2-6|-|TRBV29-1|-
TGCAGCGTTGAAGATAGGGCAGGGGCCGGGGCCAACGTCCTGACTTTC
CSVEDRAGAGANVLTF
>TRBJ1-3|-|TRBV19|-
TGTGCCAGTAGTATAAGGCAGGGAGCCTCTGGAAACACCATATATTTT
CASSIRQGASGNTIYF
>TRBJ2-5|-|TRBV4-3|-
TGCGCCAGCAGCCAAGAACCGTCGAGGGGCAGGGGATTTGTGACCCAGTACTTC
CASSQEPSRGRGFVTQYF
>TRBJ1-1|-|TRBV28|-
TGTGCCAGCAGTTTAGGACAGATGAACACTGAAGCTTTCTTT
CASSLGQMNTEAFF
>TRBJ1-5|-|TRBV6-5|-
TGTGCCAGCAGACCCCGGGACGCATCGAATCAGCCCCAGCATTTT
CASRPRDASNQPQHF
>TRBJ2-7|-|TRBV9|-
TGTGCCAGCAGCGTAGGCCACGACCGATCTTACGAGCAGTACTTC
CASSVGHDRSYEQYF
>TRBJ1-2|-|TRBV6-4|-
TGTGCCAGCACCTCCGGGTGGGGTGGCTACACCTTC
CASTSGWGGYTF
>TRBJ2-1|TRBD2|TRBV19|-
TGTGCCAGTAGTATCAAACTAGCGGGAGGTGAGCAGTTCTTC
CASSIKLAGGEQFF
>TRBJ2-7|-|TRBV13|-
TGTGCCAGCAGTCAATCCCGGGACCCGTCCTACGAGCAGTACTTC
CASSQSRDPSYEQYF
>TRBJ2-3|TRBD2|TRBV10-3|-
TGTGCCATCAGTGAATGGGCGGGAGGAGTGACAGATACGCAGTATTTT
CAISEWAGGVTDTQYF
>TRBJ1-5|TRBD1|TRBV27|once
TGTGCCAGCAGCCCGGGACAGGGAAGAAAGCCCCAGCATTTT
CASSPGQGRKPQHF
>TRBJ1-4|-|TRBV28|-
TGTGCCAGCAGTTTCCCGGGACGGCAAAATGAAAAACTGTTTTTT
CASSFPGRQNEKLFF
>TRBJ2-5|TRBD2|TRBV5-4|once
TGTGCCAGCAGCACGGGACTAGCGGGAGGGAGAGAGACCCAGTACTTC
CASSTGLAGGRETQYF
>TRBJ1-4|-|TRBV4-1|-
TGCGCCAGCAGCCCCCTAAGGACTAATGAAAAACTGTTTTTT
CASSPLRTNEKLFF